Reported below is one TCR beta chain. The data belong to a study of control samples from healthy donors and cancer patients. Clones were sequenced by immunoSEQ multiplex PCR, and TCRdb holds only the in-frame ones, with some missing. This table has around 190,000 clones, 90% appearing once. Source material: blood. The source is a woman in her forties or fifties in good health.

Written as DNA, the CDR3 is TGTGCCAGCAGCAAGCGGGAGTCGGCTTACGAGCAGTACTTC. Amino acid sequence: CASSKRESAYEQYF. The chain carries TRBV27 and TRBJ2-7; 8 positions match TRBD2. Germline CDR1 MNHEY, CDR2 SMNVEV (reference sequence). V was pared by 6 bases and J by 4 bases, with 8 bases of the junction left unmatched. CDR3 length equals 14 residues.